The 20 T cell receptor beta chains below were found in one sample sequenced in a study of early T cells in non-severe SARS-CoV-2 infection. From the 5' RACE reads, TCRdb called clonotypes with MiXCR, one entry per CDR3 protein. Counted here are tens of thousands of distinct CDR3 sequences, less than 15% occurring once; the ten biggest clones make up 15% to 20%. Sequencing was carried out using whole blood. Receptors were obtained from an adult who was a healthcare worker with PCR-confirmed SARS-CoV-2 infection or an uninfected control (not recorded which).

This chain joins TRBV29-1 and TRBJ1-2; no clear D. The germline gives CDR1 SQVTM, CDR2 ANQGSEA. Deletions cut 7 bases from V and 1 base from J, with 10 bases between. The length of the CDR3 is 12 residues. The CDR3 DNA reads as TGCAGCGGTACAGTGGTTAACTATGGCTACACCTTC. Amino acid sequence: CSGTVVNYGYTF.

This clonotype showed up many times. This chain uses TRBV6-5 with TRBJ2-5; D possibly corresponds to TRBD1 (6 bases). The germline CDR1 and CDR2 sequences are MNHEY and SVGAGI. The CDR3 loop spans 17 amino acids. The V end was cut by 1 base, the J end by 1 base, with 16 bases between. CDR3 region: CASSYFRQAHAQETQYF. The CDR3 DNA reads TGTGCCAGCAGTTACTTTCGACAGGCCCACGCCCAAGAGACCCAGTACTTC.

The gene calls are TRBV3-1 and TRBJ2-3; D is uncertain. The length of the CDR3 is 15 residues. Germline V CDR1 and CDR2: LGHDT, YNNKEL (reference sequence). V was pared by 1 base and J by 3 bases, with 11 bases between. CDR3 nucleotides: TGTGCCAGCAGCCAAGGGTCGGGTCGAACAGATACGCAGTATTTT. Its protein is CASSQGSGRTDTQYF.

The chain carries TRBV5-1 and TRBJ2-3, with 9 bases that match TRBD2. Germline loops: CDR1 SGHRS, CDR2 YFSETQ. Germline trimming cut 3 bases from V and 2 bases from J; bases unmatched to any gene: 13. This CDR3 comprises 18 residues. CDR3 sequence: CASSSLGLAGSVTDTQYF. The CDR3 DNA follows: TGCGCCAGCAGCTCCCTAGGGCTAGCGGGAAGTGTCACAGATACGCAGTATTTT.

A few counts support this clonotype. This rearrangement joins TRBV4-1 to TRBJ2-1; 9 bases are shared with TRBD2. The CDR3 is 14 residues long. Germline CDR1 reads MGHRA; CDR2 reads YSYEKL. J lost 7 bases, V lost 3 bases, and 4 bases had no gene match. In nucleotides, the CDR3 is TGCGCCAGCAGCCAGCTGACTAGCGGAAATGAGCAGTTCTTC. Its translation is CASSQLTSGNEQFF.

This clonotype was seen a handful of times. The chain has TRBV7-9 and TRBJ2-3; D assignment may be TRBD1 or TRBD2 (5 bases each). Trimming cost V 4 bases and J 8 bases, with 28 bases left between them. CDR1 and CDR2 (germline): SEHNR, FQNEAQ (reference sequence). There are 18 residues in the CDR3. The CDR3 DNA sequence: TGTGCCAGCAGCTCCCAAGGATCAGGGAGAAAGGTGTTCCGTACGCAGTATTTT. The encoded protein is CASSSQGSGRKVFRTQYF.

This chain uses TRBV29-1 with TRBJ2-1; 8 positions match TRBD2. The CDR3 loop spans 15 amino acids. With 7 bases clipped from V and 1 base from J, the junction kept 9 bases outside the gene matches. From germline, CDR1 is SQVTM and CDR2 ANQGSEA. The CDR3 nucleotides are TGCAGCGCCACCAGCGGGAGCCGTTCCTACAATGAGCAGTTCTTC. It translates to CSATSGSRSYNEQFF.

This clonotype was seen repeatedly, ten times or more. J is TRBJ2-3 and V is TRBV18; D unresolved. This CDR3 contains 15 residues. The V gene's germline CDR1 is KGHSH and CDR2 LQKENI. Deletions cut 3 bases from V and 2 bases from J, with 12 bases between. CDR3 loop: CASSPTTVFTDTQYF. The CDR3 DNA reads as TGTGCCAGCTCACCTACGACGGTCTTCACAGATACGCAGTATTTT.

This clonotype came up many times. The rearrangement uses TRBV4-3 and TRBJ1-1; D is perhaps TRBD1 (5 bases). The V gene lost 0 bases and the J gene lost 3 bases, with 5 bases spanning the gap. The germline V gene encodes CDR1 LGHNA and CDR2 YSLEER. This CDR3 has 13 residues. This CDR3 reads CASSQEGDTEAFF. The CDR3 DNA reads TGCGCCAGCAGCCAAGAGGGGGACACTGAAGCTTTCTTT.

This clonotype was found a few times. J is TRBJ2-1 and V is TRBV6-6; 8 nucleotides match TRBD2. Trimming removed 5 bases from V and 3 bases from J; junction bases left unmatched: 6. Germline CDR1 reads MNHNY; CDR2 reads SVGAGI (reference sequence). The length of the CDR3 is 15 residues. DNA of the CDR3: TGTGCCAGCAGTGACAGCGGGAGAAGCTACAATGAGCAGTTCTTC. Its protein is CASSDSGRSYNEQFF.

This clonotype has more than one count but fewer than ten. The chain couples TRBV4-2 to TRBJ2-3, with 11 bases matching TRBD1. CDR1 is LGHNA, CDR2 YNFKEQ, per germline. This CDR3 is built from 23 residues. V shed 0 bases and J 1 base; nucleotides not matched to a gene: 21. CDR3 protein: CASSQDLWGTGGFGQRGTDTQYF. The CDR3 DNA follows: TGTGCCAGCAGCCAAGATCTCTGGGGGACAGGGGGGTTCGGACAGCGGGGCACAGATACGCAGTATTTT.

This clonotype was counted at least ten times. This rearrangement joins TRBV7-8 to TRBJ2-7, with no clear D. There are 15 residues in the CDR3. The germline V gene encodes CDR1 SGHVS and CDR2 FQNEAQ. Trimming removed 0 bases from V and 3 bases from J, with 12 bases in between. The CDR3 coding sequence is TGTGCCAGCAGCTTAGCTATCTGGGCGGACTACGAGCAGTACTTC. It codes for CASSLAIWADYEQYF.

This clonotype was detected a few times. The gene calls are TRBV2 and TRBJ2-7; D may be TRBD1 (5 bases). V lost 2 bases, J lost 4 bases, and 9 bases lay in between. Germline assignment: CDR1 SNHLY and CDR2 FYNNEI. CDR3 length: 13 amino acids. The CDR3, as DNA: TGTGCCAGCAGTGAATTTAGGGGTTACGAGCAGTACTTC. Translated: CASSEFRGYEQYF.

This chain uses TRBV9 with TRBJ1-5; no clear D gene. The CDR3 contains 13 residues. CDR1 and CDR2 from the germline V gene are SGDLS and YYNGEE. Trimming cost V 4 bases and J 0 bases, with 5 bases left between them. This CDR3 reads CASSPNSNQPQHF. The CDR3 DNA follows: TGTGCCAGCAGCCCAAATAGCAATCAGCCCCAGCATTTT.

This clonotype has at least ten counts. The V call is TRBV30, the J call TRBJ2-7, with a weak D call TRBD1 (6 bases). V was pared by 5 bases and J by 5 bases, with 22 bases between. In germline, CDR1 is GTSNPN, CDR2 SVGIG (reference sequence). The CDR3 runs to 15 residues. For the CDR3, the DNA is TGTGCCTGGTCCAGGGGTAGATTGACCCTGGACGAGCAGTACTTC. As protein: CAWSRGRLTLDEQYF.

The CDR3 spells CASSLSRTGELFF. The CDR3 DNA follows: TGTGCCAGCAGCTTGTCACGGACCGGGGAGCTGTTTTTT. The J gene is TRBJ2-2, the V gene TRBV7-2, with D unresolved. CDR1 SGHTA and CDR2 FQGNSA come from the germline V gene. The germline V and J ends were trimmed by 3 bases and 5 bases, with 7 bases remaining between them. The CDR3 contains 13 residues.

This clonotype has just a few counts. V is TRBV4-1 and J is TRBJ2-7, with D possibly TRBD1 on 6 matching bases. The CDR3 is 14 residues long. Trimming took off 4 bases at V and 0 bases at J, with 10 bases between the two ends. The germline V gene encodes CDR1 MGHRA and CDR2 YSYEKL. CDR3 DNA: TGCGCCAGCAGCCTGGACAGTACCTCCTACGAGCAGTACTTC. It encodes CASSLDSTSYEQYF.

This clonotype was counted only a few times. This chain connects TRBV6-2 or TRBV6-3 to TRBJ1-2; TRBD1 agrees at 10 bases. This CDR3 contains 14 residues. The ends lost 5 bases at V and 4 bases at J; junction bases unmatched: 4. Germline CDR1 MNHEY, CDR2 SVGEGT. The CDR3 nucleotides are TGTGCCAGCAGTCGTTGGACAGGGGGCTATGGCTACACCTTC. As protein: CASSRWTGGYGYTF.

The chain employs TRBV28 and TRBJ2-3, with D possibly TRBD2 on 6 matching bases. CDR3 length equals 14 residues. V gave up 10 bases and J gave up 2 bases, with 16 bases separating them. Germline V lookup: CDR1 MDHEN, CDR2 SYDVKM. DNA of the CDR3: TGTGCCACTCGGGGGACCCAACTCACAGATACGCAGTATTTT. It encodes CATRGTQLTDTQYF. Supplemented by reference TRBV28 and TRBJ2-3, the full variable domain reads DVKVTQSSRYLVKRTGEKVFLECVQDMDHENMFWYRQDPGLGLRLIYFSYDVKMKEKGDIPEGYSVSREKKERFSLILESASTNQTSMYLCATRGTQLTDTQYFGPGTRLTVL.

The chain is built from TRBV7-6 and TRBJ2-7; D remains unclear. The CDR3 extends over 12 amino acids. Trimming took 3 bases from V and 6 from J, leaving 9 bases between them. CDR1 is SGHVS and CDR2 is FNYEAQ in the germline V gene. The CDR3 spells CASSLNYREQYF. The CDR3 DNA reads TGTGCCAGCAGCTTGAATTACCGCGAGCAGTACTTC.